Following are 27 T cell receptor beta chains from one sample sequenced in a study of blood T cell repertoires in COVID-19. The method was immunoSEQ multiplex PCR; TCRdb's version includes in-frame clones alone and lacks a portion of them. The sample lists around 67,000 clones, over 80% occurring once. The specimen was peripheral blood. Receptors were obtained from a man over 45 with active COVID-19.

The gene calls are TRBV24-1 and TRBJ2-3; 7 bases agree with TRBD1. This CDR3 comprises 16 residues. V gave up 3 bases and J gave up 3 bases; unmatched junction bases: 8. CDR1 KGHDR and CDR2 SFDVKD come from the germline V gene. This chain's CDR3 is CATSDPRQGRTDTQYF. For the CDR3, the DNA is TGTGCCACCAGTGATCCGAGACAGGGAAGGACAGATACGCAGTATTTT.

CDR3 loop: CASSLSGGNPDTQYF. The CDR3 DNA reads TGTGCCAGCAGTTTATCAGGAGGGAACCCAGATACGCAGTATTTT. This chain joins TRBV27 and TRBJ2-3, with TRBD2 as a possible D gene (6 bases). Germline V CDR1 and CDR2: MNHEY, SMNVEV (reference sequence). V lost 0 bases, J lost 4 bases, and 11 bases lay in between. This CDR3 region has 15 residues.

This rearrangement joins TRBV3-1 (or the pseudogene TRBV3-2) to TRBJ2-5; 15 bases line up with TRBD2. The length of the CDR3 is 19 residues. Trimming cost V 5 bases and J 4 bases; bases outside gene matches: 14. In germline, CDR1 is LGHDT, CDR2 YNNKEL (reference sequence). CDR3 protein: CASSSGLAGGGPTRETQYF. The DNA for the CDR3 is TGTGCCAGCAGCTCGGGACTAGCGGGGGGCGGGCCCACCAGAGAGACCCAGTACTTC.

The CDR3 DNA sequence: TGCGCCAGCAGCTTGGGGGCGGGGAACCATTCACCCCTCCACTTT. As protein: CASSLGAGNHSPLHF. This chain links TRBV5-1 with TRBJ1-6; D not certain. The germline CDR1 and CDR2 sequences are SGHRS and YFSETQ. The V end lost 0 bases, the J end lost 8 bases, and 12 bases lay between the germline ends. This CDR3 spans 15 amino acids.

This sequence joins TRBV6-5 and TRBJ2-3; TRBD1 is a possible D gene (7 bases). V lost 11 bases, J lost 2 bases, and 20 bases lay in between. The CDR3 runs 15 residues. In germline, CDR1 is MNHEY, CDR2 SVGAGI. The CDR3 DNA follows: TGTGCCGGAAAAATGCGGGACAGCCTCACAGATACGCAGTATTTT. Protein sequence: CAGKMRDSLTDTQYF.

The sample holds one count of this clone. The chain uses TRBV25-1 and TRBJ2-7, with D tentatively TRBD2 (5 bases). The CDR3 consists of 17 residues. The germline gives CDR1 MGHDK, CDR2 SYGVNS. Trimming pared 0 bases from V and 4 bases from J, leaving 19 bases between. CDR3 residues: CASSEYRPGRTGYEQYF. In nucleotides, the CDR3 is TGTGCCAGCAGTGAATATAGGCCCGGTCGGACGGGATACGAGCAGTACTTC.

V gene TRBV3-1 (or the pseudogene TRBV3-2) combines with J gene TRBJ1-3, with a tentative D call TRBD1 (5 bases). Germline CDR1 and CDR2: LGHDT and YNNKEL (reference sequence). This CDR3 has 16 residues. Trimming removed 1 base from V and 1 base from J, with 11 bases in between. CDR3 DNA: TGTGCCAGCAGCCAAGGATGGGGGGGTTCTGGAAACACCATATATTTT. This gives the protein CASSQGWGGSGNTIYF.

This clone occurred once. This chain connects TRBV2 to TRBJ2-1; a weak D match, TRBD2 (5 bases). Germline V gene data show CDR1 as SNHLY and CDR2 as FYNNEI. The CDR3 consists of 13 residues. Between the trimmed V and J ends, which lost 4 bases and 7 bases, there was a span of 11 bases. The CDR3 loop is CASSGRGRNEQFF. The DNA of the CDR3 is TGTGCCAGCAGTGGACGAGGGCGGAATGAGCAGTTCTTC.

The chain links TRBV9 to TRBJ1-2; TRBD1 is a possible D gene (6 bases). Trimming took off 4 bases at V and 0 bases at J, with 13 bases between the two ends. CDR3 length: 15 amino acids. Germline V CDR1 and CDR2: SGDLS, YYNGEE. The DNA for the CDR3 is TGTGCCAGCAGCAACCAGGGGAACTCTAACTATGGCTACACCTTC. Protein product: CASSNQGNSNYGYTF.

The chain links TRBV7-2 to TRBJ1-2, with 12 bases aligning to TRBD1. Trimming cost V 2 bases and J 8 bases; bases outside gene matches: 12. This CDR3 spans 17 amino acids. Germline CDR1 is SGHTA and CDR2 is FQGNSA. The CDR3: CASSLFSTGQGARGYTF. CDR3 nucleotide sequence: TGTGCCAGCAGCTTATTTTCCACGGGACAGGGGGCGCGGGGCTACACCTTC.

The chain joins TRBV6-4 to TRBJ2-1; 10 positions agree with TRBD2. This CDR3 is built from 14 residues. Germline assignment: CDR1 MRHNA and CDR2 SNTAGT. V was clipped by 4 bases and J by 5 bases; unmatched bases: 2. CDR3: CASSASGSHNEQFF. CDR3 bases: TGTGCCAGCAGTGCTAGCGGGAGCCACAATGAGCAGTTCTTC.

This clone was observed a few times. The chain combines TRBV7-2 with TRBJ2-5, with 9 bases aligning to TRBD1. After removal of 5 bases from V and 2 bases from J, the junction contained 12 bases not matched to a gene. CDR1 is SGHTA, CDR2 FQGNSA, per germline. The CDR3 consists of 17 residues. CDR3 residues: CASSLKYGQGTQETQYF. The DNA for the CDR3 is TGTGCCAGCAGCCTGAAATATGGACAGGGGACACAAGAGACCCAGTACTTC. The full variable domain, completed using reference TRBV7-2 and TRBJ2-5, is GAGVSQSPSNKVTEKGKDVELRCDPISGHTALYWYRQSLGQGLEFLIYFQGNSAPDKSGLPSDRFSAERTGGSVSTLTIQRTQQEDSAVYLCASSLKYGQGTQETQYFGPGTRLLVL.

The V gene is TRBV7-2, the J gene TRBJ2-7; weak D call: TRBD1 (5 bases). The CDR3 consists of 14 residues. V was cut by 1 base and J by 1 base, with 8 bases left in between. From germline, CDR1 is SGHTA and CDR2 FQGNSA. The CDR3 loop is CASSLVGRSYEQYF. CDR3 coding DNA: TGTGCCAGCAGCTTAGTGGGGCGGTCCTACGAGCAGTACTTC.

This clone was seen only a few times. The chain uses TRBV11-2 and TRBJ2-5; 8 nucleotides match TRBD2. Per the germline V gene, CDR1 is SGHAT and CDR2 is FQNNGV. CDR3 size: 14 residues. V shed 5 bases, J shed 4 bases, and the junction held 6 bases outside the gene matches. The CDR3 DNA sequence: TGTGCCAGCAGCCTGAGCGGGAGTGGAGAGACCCAGTACTTC. This sequence encodes CASSLSGSGETQYF.

In this sample, this clone turned up once. V usage is TRBV7-8 and J usage is TRBJ2-7, with 13 bases lining up with TRBD2. Per the germline V gene, CDR1 is SGHVS and CDR2 is FQNEAQ. V trimming: 1 base; J trimming: 3 bases; junction bases outside the gene matches: 3. The CDR3 has 16 residues. The CDR3 spells CASSLGGLAGIYEQYF. As DNA, the CDR3 is TGTGCCAGCAGCTTAGGGGGACTAGCGGGAATCTACGAGCAGTACTTC.

The chain has TRBV7-9 and TRBJ2-1; 11 positions match TRBD2. The trim removed 2 bases at V and 6 bases at J, leaving 9 bases unmatched. The germline CDR1 and CDR2 sequences are SEHNR and FQNEAQ (reference sequence). The CDR3 has 17 residues. The CDR3 region has the DNA TGTGCCAGCAGCTTACGGGGACTAGCGGCGTCTGGCAATGAGCAGTTCTTC. Its translation: CASSLRGLAASGNEQFF.

The chain joins TRBV2 to TRBJ1-3; 9 bases match TRBD1. This CDR3 region has 18 residues. Germline V gene sequence: CDR1 SNHLY, CDR2 FYNNEI. The V segment lost 8 bases and the J segment 4 bases; nucleotides outside the gene matches: 18. The CDR3: CASRVTGGSRLRGNTIYF. The CDR3 DNA sequence: TGTGCCAGCCGAGTCACAGGGGGCTCAAGGCTGAGAGGAAACACCATATATTTT.

V is TRBV12-3 or TRBV12-4 and J is TRBJ1-2; 7 bases are shared with TRBD1. CDR3 length: 13 residues. The ends lost 4 bases at V and 2 bases at J; junction bases unmatched: 1. CDR3 DNA sequence: TGTGCCAGCAGTTCGGGACAGAACTATGGCTACACCTTC. Protein sequence: CASSSGQNYGYTF.

The chain is built from TRBV28 and TRBJ1-1; tentatively, D is TRBD1 (6 bases). Trimming took 4 bases from V and 2 from J, leaving 11 bases between them. This CDR3 has 14 residues. The V gene's germline CDR1 is MDHEN and CDR2 SYDVKM. CDR3 region: CASSSPGENTEAFF. Here the CDR3 DNA reads TGTGCCAGCAGTTCACCAGGGGAAAACACTGAAGCTTTCTTT.

This clone has a single count. The rearrangement links TRBV2 to TRBJ1-2, with a possible D match to TRBD1 (6 bases). The V and J ends lost 8 bases and 4 bases respectively, with 14 bases between them. The CDR3 loop spans 13 amino acids. Per germline, CDR1 SNHLY and CDR2 FYNNEI. The CDR3 protein is CASFPGTPYGYTF. The CDR3 DNA is TGTGCCAGCTTCCCCGGGACACCCTATGGCTACACCTTC.

The V and J genes are TRBV2 and TRBJ2-7; TRBD1 matches 9 bases. Germline values: CDR1 SNHLY, CDR2 FYNNEI. V was clipped by 7 bases and J by 3 bases; unmatched bases: 4. The CDR3 contains 13 residues. The CDR3 spells CASTPGQGYEQYF. The CDR3 region has the DNA TGTGCCAGCACGCCGGGACAGGGCTACGAGCAGTACTTC.

This chain connects TRBV6-6 to TRBJ2-7, with 10 bases that match TRBD1. Trimming removed 4 bases from V and 3 bases from J; junction bases left unmatched: 6. The germline gives CDR1 MNHNY, CDR2 SVGAGI (reference sequence). The CDR3 has 15 residues. CDR3 DNA sequence: TGTGCCAGCAGTTCCCGGGACAGGGGACTCTACGAGCAGTACTTC. Its translation is CASSSRDRGLYEQYF.

The genes are TRBV7-2 and TRBJ2-5, with D maybe TRBD2 (9 bases). The CDR3 is 15 residues long. Germline CDR1 and CDR2: SGHTA and FQGNSA. V lost 2 bases to trimming and J lost 7 bases, with 17 bases between them. The CDR3 loop is CASSLRSGGTGTQYF. DNA for the CDR3: TGTGCCAGCAGCTTAAGGAGCGGGGGGACAGGGACCCAGTACTTC.

This sequence joins TRBV30 and TRBJ2-1, with TRBD1 as a possible D gene (5 bases). V lost 2 bases and J 7 bases, leaving 12 bases between the germline ends. The germline CDR1 and CDR2 sequences are GTSNPN and SVGIG (reference sequence). The CDR3 sequence is 13 residues long. CDR3: CAWSRGSSNEQFF. CDR3 sequence (DNA): TGTGCCTGGAGTAGGGGTAGCTCGAATGAGCAGTTCTTC.

The V call is TRBV29-1, the J call TRBJ1-2; 7 bases align to TRBD1. This CDR3 contains 13 residues. V lost 7 bases and J lost 3; bases outside the gene matches: 8. Germline lookup yields CDR1 SQVTM and CDR2 ANQGSEA. The CDR3 is CSALGGADYGYTF. The CDR3 DNA is TGCAGCGCTTTAGGGGGCGCGGACTATGGCTACACCTTC.

The chain couples TRBV18 to TRBJ2-5; the match to TRBD2 covers 7 bases. Trimming took 3 bases from V and 4 from J; bases not matched to a gene: 8. Germline V lookup: CDR1 KGHSH, CDR2 LQKENI. This CDR3 comprises 15 residues. CDR3 protein: CASSPLRGERETQYF. The DNA for the CDR3 is TGTGCCAGCTCACCGCTTCGGGGGGAGAGAGAGACCCAGTACTTC.

V and J are TRBV25-1 and TRBJ2-7, with TRBD2 matching over 8 bases. With V trimmed by 3 bases and J by 3 bases, 4 bases remained unmatched. Germline V gives CDR1 MGHDK, CDR2 SYGVNS. The CDR3 extends over 14 amino acids. The CDR3, as DNA: TGTGCCAGCAGTGATCCCGGGACTAGCTACGAGCAGTACTTC. Translated, it gives CASSDPGTSYEQYF.